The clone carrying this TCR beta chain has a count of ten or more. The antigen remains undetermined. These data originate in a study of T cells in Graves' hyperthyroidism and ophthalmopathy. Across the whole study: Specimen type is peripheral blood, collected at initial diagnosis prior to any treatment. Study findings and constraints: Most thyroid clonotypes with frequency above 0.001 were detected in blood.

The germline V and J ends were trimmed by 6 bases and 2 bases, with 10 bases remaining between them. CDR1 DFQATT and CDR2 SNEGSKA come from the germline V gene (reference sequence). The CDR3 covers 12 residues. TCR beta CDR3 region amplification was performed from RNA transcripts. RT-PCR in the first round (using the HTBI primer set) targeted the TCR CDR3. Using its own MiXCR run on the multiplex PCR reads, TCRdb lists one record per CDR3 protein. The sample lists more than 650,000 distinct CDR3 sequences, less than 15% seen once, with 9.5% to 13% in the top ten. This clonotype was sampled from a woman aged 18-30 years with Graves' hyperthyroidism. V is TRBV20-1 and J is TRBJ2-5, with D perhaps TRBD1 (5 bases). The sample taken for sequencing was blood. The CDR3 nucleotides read TGCAGTGCAAGGACACCTCAAGAGACCCAGTACTTC. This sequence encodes CSARTPQETQYF.